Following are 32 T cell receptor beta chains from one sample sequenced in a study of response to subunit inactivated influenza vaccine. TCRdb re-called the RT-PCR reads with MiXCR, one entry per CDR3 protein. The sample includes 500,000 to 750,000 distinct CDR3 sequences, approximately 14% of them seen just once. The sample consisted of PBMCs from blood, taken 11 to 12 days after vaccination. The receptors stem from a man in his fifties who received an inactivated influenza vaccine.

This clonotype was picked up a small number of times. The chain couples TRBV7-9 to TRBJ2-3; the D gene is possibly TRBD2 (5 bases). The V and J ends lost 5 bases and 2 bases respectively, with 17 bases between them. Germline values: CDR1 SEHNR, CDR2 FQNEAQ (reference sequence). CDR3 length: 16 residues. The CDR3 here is CASSEGDPRPTDTQYF. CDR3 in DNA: TGTGCCAGCAGCGAGGGAGACCCGCGCCCCACAGATACGCAGTATTTT.

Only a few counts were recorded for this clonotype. CDR3 nucleotide sequence: TGCAGTGCTAGAAGTGGAATTGCCGGGGAGCTGTTTTTT. Its translation: CSARSGIAGELFF. V is TRBV20-1 and J is TRBJ2-2; unclear D gene. Trimming stripped 2 bases from V and 6 bases from J, with 10 bases between. This CDR3 is built from 13 residues. The germline CDR1 and CDR2 sequences are DFQATT and SNEGSKA (reference sequence).

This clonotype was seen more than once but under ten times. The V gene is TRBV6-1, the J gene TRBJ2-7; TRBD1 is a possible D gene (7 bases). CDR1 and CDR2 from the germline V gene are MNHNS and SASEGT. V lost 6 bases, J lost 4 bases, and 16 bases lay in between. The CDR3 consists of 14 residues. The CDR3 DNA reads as TGTGCCAGCAGCCCATCAGGGGGGAATTACGAGCAGTACTTC. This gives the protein CASSPSGGNYEQYF.

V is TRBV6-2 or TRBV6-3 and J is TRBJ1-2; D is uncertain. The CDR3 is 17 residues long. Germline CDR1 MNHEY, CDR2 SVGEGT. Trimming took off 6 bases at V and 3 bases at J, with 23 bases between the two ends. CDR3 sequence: CASSHTMTPRVDYGYTF. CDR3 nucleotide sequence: TGTGCCAGCAGCCATACGATGACTCCTCGGGTGGACTATGGCTACACCTTC.

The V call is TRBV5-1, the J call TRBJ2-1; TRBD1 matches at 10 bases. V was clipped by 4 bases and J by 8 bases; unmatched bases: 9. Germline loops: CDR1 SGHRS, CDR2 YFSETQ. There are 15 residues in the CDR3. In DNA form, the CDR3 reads TGCGCCAGCAGCGTCCGGGGACAGGGGACCCATGAGCAGTTCTTC. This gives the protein CASSVRGQGTHEQFF. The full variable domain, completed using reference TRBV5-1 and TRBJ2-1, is KAGVTQTPRYLIKTRGQQVTLSCSPISGHRSVSWYQQTPGQGLQFLFEYFSETQRNKGNFPGRFSGRQFSNSRSEMNVSTLELGDSALYLCASSVRGQGTHEQFFGPGTRLTVL.

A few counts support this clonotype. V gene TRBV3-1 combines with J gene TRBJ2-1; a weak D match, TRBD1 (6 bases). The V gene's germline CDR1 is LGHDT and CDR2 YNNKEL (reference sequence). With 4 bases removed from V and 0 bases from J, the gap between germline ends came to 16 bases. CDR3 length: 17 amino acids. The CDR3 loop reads CASSPRTRGLSYNEQFF. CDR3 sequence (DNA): TGTGCCAGCAGCCCCCGGACCAGGGGCCTCTCCTACAATGAGCAGTTCTTC.

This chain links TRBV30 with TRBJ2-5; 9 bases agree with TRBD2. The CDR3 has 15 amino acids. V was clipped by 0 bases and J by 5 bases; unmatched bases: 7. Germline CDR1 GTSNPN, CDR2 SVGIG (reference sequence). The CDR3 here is CAWSVRGLAGETQYF. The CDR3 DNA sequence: TGTGCCTGGAGTGTACGGGGACTAGCTGGTGAGACCCAGTACTTC.

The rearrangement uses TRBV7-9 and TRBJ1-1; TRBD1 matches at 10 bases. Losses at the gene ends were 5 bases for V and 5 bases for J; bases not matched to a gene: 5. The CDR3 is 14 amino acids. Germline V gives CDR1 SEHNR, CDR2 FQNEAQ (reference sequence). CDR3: CASSAGQGRTEAFF. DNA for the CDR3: TGTGCCAGCAGCGCGGGACAGGGGAGGACTGAAGCTTTCTTT. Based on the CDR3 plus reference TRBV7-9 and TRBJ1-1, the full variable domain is DTGVSQNPRHKITKRGQNVTFRCDPISEHNRLYWYRQTLGQGPEFLTYFQNEAQLEKSRLLSDRFSAERPKGSFSTLEIQRTEQGDSAMYLCASSAGQGRTEAFFGQGTRLTVV.

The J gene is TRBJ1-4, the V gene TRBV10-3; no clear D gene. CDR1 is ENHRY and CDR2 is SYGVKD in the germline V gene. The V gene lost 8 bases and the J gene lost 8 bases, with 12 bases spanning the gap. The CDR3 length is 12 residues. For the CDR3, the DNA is TGTGCCATCGGCCAGGTGGAGGAAAAACTGTTTTTT. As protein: CAIGQVEEKLFF.

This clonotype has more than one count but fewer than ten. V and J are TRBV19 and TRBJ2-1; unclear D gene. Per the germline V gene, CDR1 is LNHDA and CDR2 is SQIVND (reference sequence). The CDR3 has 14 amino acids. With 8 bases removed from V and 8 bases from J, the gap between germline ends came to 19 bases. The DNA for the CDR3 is TGTGCCAGTGTGCTTTCCCCGGCAGGCGATGAGCAGTTCTTC. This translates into CASVLSPAGDEQFF.

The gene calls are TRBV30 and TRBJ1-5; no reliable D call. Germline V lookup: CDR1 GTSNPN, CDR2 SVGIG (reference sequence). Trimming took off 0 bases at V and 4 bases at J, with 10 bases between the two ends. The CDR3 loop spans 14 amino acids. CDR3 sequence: CAWSVGTPNQPQHF. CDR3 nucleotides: TGTGCCTGGAGTGTGGGTACACCGAATCAGCCCCAGCATTTT.

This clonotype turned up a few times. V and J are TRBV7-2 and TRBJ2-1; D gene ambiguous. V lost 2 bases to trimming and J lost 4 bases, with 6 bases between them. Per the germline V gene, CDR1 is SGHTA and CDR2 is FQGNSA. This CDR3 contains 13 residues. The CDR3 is CASSLTVYNEQFF. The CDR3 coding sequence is TGTGCCAGCAGCTTAACAGTTTACAATGAGCAGTTCTTC.

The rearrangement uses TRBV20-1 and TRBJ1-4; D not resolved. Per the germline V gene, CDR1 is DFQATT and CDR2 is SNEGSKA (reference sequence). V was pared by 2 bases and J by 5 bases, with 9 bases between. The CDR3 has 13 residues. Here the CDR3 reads CSARFLANEKLFF. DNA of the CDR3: TGCAGTGCTAGATTTTTGGCCAATGAAAAACTGTTTTTT.

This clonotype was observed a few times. The CDR3 DNA sequence: TGTGCCATCTCGGGTGGATTGGACACCTACGAGCAGTACTTC. Its protein product is CAISGGLDTYEQYF. This chain joins TRBV10-3 and TRBJ2-7; TRBD1 might be the D (5 bases). V dropped 8 bases and J dropped 2 bases, with 16 bases sitting between them. The CDR3 sequence is 14 residues long. The germline V gene encodes CDR1 ENHRY and CDR2 SYGVKD.

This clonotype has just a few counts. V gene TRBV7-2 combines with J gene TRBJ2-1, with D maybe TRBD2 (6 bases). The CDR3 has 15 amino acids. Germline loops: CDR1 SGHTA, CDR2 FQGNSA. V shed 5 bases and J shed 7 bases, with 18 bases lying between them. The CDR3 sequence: CASSTGLPGGNEQFF. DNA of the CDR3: TGTGCCAGCAGCACGGGACTCCCGGGCGGGAATGAGCAGTTCTTC. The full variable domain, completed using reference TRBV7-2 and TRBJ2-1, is GAGVSQSPSNKVTEKGKDVELRCDPISGHTALYWYRQSLGQGLEFLIYFQGNSAPDKSGLPSDRFSAERTGGSVSTLTIQRTQQEDSAVYLCASSTGLPGGNEQFFGPGTRLTVL.

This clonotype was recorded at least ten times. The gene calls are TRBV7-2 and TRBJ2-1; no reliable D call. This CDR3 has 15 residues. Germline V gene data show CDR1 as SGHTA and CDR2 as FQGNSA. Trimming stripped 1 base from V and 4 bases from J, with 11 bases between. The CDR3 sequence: CASSLEHSRYNEQFF. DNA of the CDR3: TGTGCCAGCAGCTTAGAACACTCGCGGTACAATGAGCAGTTCTTC.

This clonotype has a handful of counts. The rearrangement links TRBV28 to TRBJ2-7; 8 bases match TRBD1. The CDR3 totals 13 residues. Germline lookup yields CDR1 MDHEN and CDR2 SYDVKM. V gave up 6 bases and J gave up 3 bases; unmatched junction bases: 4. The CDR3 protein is CASSRGTGYEQYF. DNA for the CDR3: TGTGCCAGCAGCCGCGGGACAGGCTACGAGCAGTACTTC.

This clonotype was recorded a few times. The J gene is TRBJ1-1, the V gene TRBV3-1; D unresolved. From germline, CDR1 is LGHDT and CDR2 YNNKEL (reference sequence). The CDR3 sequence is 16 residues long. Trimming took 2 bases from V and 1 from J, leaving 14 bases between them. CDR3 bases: TGTGCCAGCAGCCAACGCGGCAGTGTGGGGAACACTGAAGCTTTCTTT. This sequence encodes CASSQRGSVGNTEAFF.

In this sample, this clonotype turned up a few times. The CDR3 coding sequence is TGCGCCAGCAGCTTACAGGGGATCTCTGGAAACACCATATATTTT. Encoded protein: CASSLQGISGNTIYF. The V gene is TRBV5-1, the J gene TRBJ1-3; 7 nucleotides align to TRBD1. Per the germline V gene, CDR1 is SGHRS and CDR2 is YFSETQ. The CDR3 length is 15 residues. With 2 bases clipped from V and 0 bases from J, the junction kept 2 bases outside the gene matches.

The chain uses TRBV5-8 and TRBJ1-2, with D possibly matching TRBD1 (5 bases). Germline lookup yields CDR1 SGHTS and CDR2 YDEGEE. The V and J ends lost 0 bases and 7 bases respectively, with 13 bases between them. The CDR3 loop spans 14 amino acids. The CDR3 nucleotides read TGTGCCAGCAGCTTGGAAACAGGATGGCGTGGCTACACCTTC. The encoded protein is CASSLETGWRGYTF.

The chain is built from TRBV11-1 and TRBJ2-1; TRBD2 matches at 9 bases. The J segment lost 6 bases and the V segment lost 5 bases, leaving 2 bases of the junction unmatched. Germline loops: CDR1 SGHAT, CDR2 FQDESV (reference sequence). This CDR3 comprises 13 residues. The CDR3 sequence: CASSISGSNEQFF. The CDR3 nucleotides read TGTGCCAGCAGCATTAGCGGGAGCAATGAGCAGTTCTTC. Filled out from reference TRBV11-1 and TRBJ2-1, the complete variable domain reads EAEVAQSPRYKITEKSQAVAFWCDPISGHATLYWYRQILGQGPELLVQFQDESVVDDSQLPKDRFSAERLKGVDSTLKIQPAELGDSAMYLCASSISGSNEQFFGPGTRLTVL.

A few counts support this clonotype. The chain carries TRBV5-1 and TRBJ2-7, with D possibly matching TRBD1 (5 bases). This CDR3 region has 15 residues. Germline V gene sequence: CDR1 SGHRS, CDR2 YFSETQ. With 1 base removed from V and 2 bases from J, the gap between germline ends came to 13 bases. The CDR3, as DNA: TGCGCCAGCAGCTTGACACAGGAAGCCCCCTACGAGCAGTACTTC. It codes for CASSLTQEAPYEQYF.

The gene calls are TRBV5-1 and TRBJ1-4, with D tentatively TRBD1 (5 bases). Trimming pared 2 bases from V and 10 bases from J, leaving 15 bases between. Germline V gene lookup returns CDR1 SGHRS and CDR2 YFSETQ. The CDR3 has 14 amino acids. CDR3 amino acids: CASSFGTFERKLFF. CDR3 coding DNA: TGCGCCAGCAGCTTCGGGACGTTTGAACGAAAACTGTTTTTT.

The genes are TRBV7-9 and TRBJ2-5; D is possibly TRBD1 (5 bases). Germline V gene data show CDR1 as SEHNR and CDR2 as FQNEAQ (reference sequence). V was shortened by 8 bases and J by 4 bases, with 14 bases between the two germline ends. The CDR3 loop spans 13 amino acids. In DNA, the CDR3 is TGTGCCAGCCGAATGGGGCAGCGAGAGACCCAGTACTTC. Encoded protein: CASRMGQRETQYF. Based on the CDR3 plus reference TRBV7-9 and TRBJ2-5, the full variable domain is DTGVSQNPRHKITKRGQNVTFRCDPISEHNRLYWYRQTLGQGPEFLTYFQNEAQLEKSRLLSDRFSAERPKGSFSTLEIQRTEQGDSAMYLCASRMGQRETQYFGPGTRLLVL.

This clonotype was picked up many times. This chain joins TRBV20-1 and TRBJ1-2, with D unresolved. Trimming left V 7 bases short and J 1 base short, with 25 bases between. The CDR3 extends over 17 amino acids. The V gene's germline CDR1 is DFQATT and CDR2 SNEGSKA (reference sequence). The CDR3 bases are TGCAGTGGCCCCTGGTCCAACACACGAACCGATAACTATGGCTACACCTTC. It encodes CSGPWSNTRTDNYGYTF.

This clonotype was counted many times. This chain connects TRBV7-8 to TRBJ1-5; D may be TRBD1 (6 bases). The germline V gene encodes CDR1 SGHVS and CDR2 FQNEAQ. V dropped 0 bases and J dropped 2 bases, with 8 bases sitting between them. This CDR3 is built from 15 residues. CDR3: CASSLAGAGNQPQHF. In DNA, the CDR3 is TGTGCCAGCAGCTTAGCGGGGGCAGGCAATCAGCCCCAGCATTTT. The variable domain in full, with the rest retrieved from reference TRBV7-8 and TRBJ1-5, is GAGVSQSPRYKVAKRGQDVALRCDPISGHVSLFWYQQALGQGPEFLTYFQNEAQLDKSGLPSDRFFAERPEGSVSTLKIQRTQQEDSAVYLCASSLAGAGNQPQHFGDGTRLSIL.

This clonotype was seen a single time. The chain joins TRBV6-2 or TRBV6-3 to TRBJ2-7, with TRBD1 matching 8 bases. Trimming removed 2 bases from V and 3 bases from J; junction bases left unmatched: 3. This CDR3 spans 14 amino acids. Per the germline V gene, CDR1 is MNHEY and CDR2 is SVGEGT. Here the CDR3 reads CASSYRTGHYEQYF. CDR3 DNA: TGTGCCAGCAGTTACCGGACAGGGCACTACGAGCAGTACTTC.

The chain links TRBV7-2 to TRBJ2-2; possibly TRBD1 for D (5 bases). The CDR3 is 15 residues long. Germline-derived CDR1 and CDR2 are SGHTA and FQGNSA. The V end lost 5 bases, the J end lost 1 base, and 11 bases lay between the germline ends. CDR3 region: CASSARTLNTGELFF. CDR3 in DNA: TGTGCCAGCAGCGCCAGGACATTGAACACCGGGGAGCTGTTTTTT. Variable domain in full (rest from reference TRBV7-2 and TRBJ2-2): GAGVSQSPSNKVTEKGKDVELRCDPISGHTALYWYRQSLGQGLEFLIYFQGNSAPDKSGLPSDRFSAERTGGSVSTLTIQRTQQEDSAVYLCASSARTLNTGELFFGEGSRLTVL.

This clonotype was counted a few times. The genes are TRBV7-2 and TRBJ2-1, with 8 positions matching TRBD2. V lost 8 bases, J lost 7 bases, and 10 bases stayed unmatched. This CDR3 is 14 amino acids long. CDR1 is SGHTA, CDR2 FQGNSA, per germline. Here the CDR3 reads CASGLRGGRNEQFF. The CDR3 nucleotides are TGTGCCAGCGGATTACGGGGGGGCCGGAATGAGCAGTTCTTC.

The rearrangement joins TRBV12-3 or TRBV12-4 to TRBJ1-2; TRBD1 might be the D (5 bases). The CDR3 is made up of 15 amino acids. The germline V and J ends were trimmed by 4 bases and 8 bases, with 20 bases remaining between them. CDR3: CASSSTPGGVNGYTF. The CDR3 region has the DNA TGTGCCAGCAGTTCCACCCCTGGGGGGGTAAACGGCTACACCTTC.

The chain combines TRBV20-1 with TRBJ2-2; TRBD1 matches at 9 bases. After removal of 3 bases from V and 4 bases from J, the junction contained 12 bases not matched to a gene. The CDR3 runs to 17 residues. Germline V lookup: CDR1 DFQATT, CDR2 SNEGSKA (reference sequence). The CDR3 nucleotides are TGCAGTGCTAGGGACTTTACAGGGGGCGGTTTCACCGGGGAGCTGTTTTTT. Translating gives CSARDFTGGGFTGELFF.

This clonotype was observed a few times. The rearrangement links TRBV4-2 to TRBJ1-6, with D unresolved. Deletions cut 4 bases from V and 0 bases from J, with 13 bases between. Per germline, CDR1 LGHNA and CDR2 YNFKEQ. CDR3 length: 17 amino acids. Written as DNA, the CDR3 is TGTGCCAGCAGCCTAGATTTGAGAAGCTCCTATAATTCACCCCTCCACTTT. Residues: CASSLDLRSSYNSPLHF.